The next 21 T cell receptor beta chains were all read from a single sample in a study of T cells after posttransplantation cyclophosphamide. The data were produced by immunoSEQ multiplex PCR, yet TCRdb's version contains in-frame clones alone and is incomplete. The repertoire holds 19,000 or so clones, approximately 98% seen once, with approximately 0.15% in the top ten. Material: naive CD8+ T cells sorted from PBMCs. Source of these receptors: a man aged 35-49 years in good health, CMV-negative, and a related stem cell transplant donor.

In its sample, this clone was seen once. CDR3 amino acids: CASSSPGTDGNEQFF. The DNA of the CDR3 is TGTGCCAGCAGCTCCCCCGGGACAGATGGGAATGAGCAGTTCTTC. The chain recombines TRBV9 with TRBJ2-1, with TRBD1 matching 7 bases. The CDR3 has 15 amino acids. Germline CDR1 SGDLS, CDR2 YYNGEE. Losses at the gene ends were 4 bases for V and 7 bases for J; bases not matched to a gene: 11.

The chain couples TRBV14 to TRBJ2-2, with 12 bases that match TRBD2. This CDR3 is 15 amino acids long. CDR1 and CDR2 (germline): SGHDN, FVKESK. V shed 2 bases and J 7 bases; nucleotides not matched to a gene: 2. For the CDR3, the DNA is TGTGCCAGCAGCCAAATGGGACTAGCGGGCGGGGAGCTGTTTTTT. It specifies CASSQMGLAGGELFF.

V gene TRBV7-6 combines with J gene TRBJ1-5, with TRBD1 matching 7 bases. The CDR3 runs 15 residues. Germline assignment: CDR1 SGHVS and CDR2 FNYEAQ. J lost 6 bases, V lost 5 bases, and 10 bases had no gene match. CDR3 sequence reads: CASSPAGTEGQPQHF. Here the CDR3 DNA reads TGTGCCAGCAGCCCAGCCGGGACAGAGGGTCAGCCCCAGCATTTT.

This clone was detected only once. This chain links TRBV2 with TRBJ2-2, with D perhaps TRBD1 (5 bases). Germline V gene sequence: CDR1 SNHLY, CDR2 FYNNEI. The CDR3 totals 15 residues. V dropped 4 bases and J dropped 4 bases, with 13 bases sitting between them. CDR3 sequence (DNA): TGTGCCAGCAGTGCCCCGGACAAAACCACCGGGGAGCTGTTTTTT. Its protein product is CASSAPDKTTGELFF.

The chain has TRBV27 and TRBJ1-2; tentatively, D is TRBD1 (6 bases). CDR3 length: 16 residues. Germline values: CDR1 MNHEY, CDR2 SMNVEV (reference sequence). The V end was cut by 4 bases, the J end by 0 bases, with 15 bases between. Here the CDR3 reads CASSWAGEGSNYGYTF. CDR3 bases: TGTGCCAGCAGTTGGGCAGGGGAAGGGTCTAACTATGGCTACACCTTC.

CDR3 bases: TGTGCCAGCAGCTTATCCGCCGGCGGAAGTGAAAAACTGTTTTTT. It yields the protein CASSLSAGGSEKLFF. V is TRBV7-6 and J is TRBJ1-4, with D unresolved. Germline lookup yields CDR1 SGHVS and CDR2 FNYEAQ. CDR3 length: 15 amino acids. Trimming removed 2 bases at V and 7 bases at J, with 14 bases between.

The V and J genes are TRBV7-2 and TRBJ2-7; 9 positions agree with TRBD1. The CDR3 has 15 amino acids. Germline-derived CDR1 and CDR2 are SGHTA and FQGNSA. V shed 3 bases and J 4 bases; nucleotides not matched to a gene: 7. The CDR3 sequence: CASSFAGGQGYEQYF. CDR3 nucleotide sequence: TGTGCCAGCAGCTTCGCCGGGGGACAGGGTTACGAGCAGTACTTC. The whole variable domain, filled in from reference TRBV7-2 and TRBJ2-7, reads GAGVSQSPSNKVTEKGKDVELRCDPISGHTALYWYRQSLGQGLEFLIYFQGNSAPDKSGLPSDRFSAERTGGSVSTLTIQRTQQEDSAVYLCASSFAGGQGYEQYFGPGTRLTVT.

The rearrangement links TRBV7-9 to TRBJ2-7; tentatively, D is TRBD2 (6 bases). This CDR3 is 17 amino acids long. Germline loops: CDR1 SEHNR, CDR2 FQNEAQ (reference sequence). The V and J ends lost 5 bases and 2 bases respectively, with 22 bases between them. The CDR3 spells CASSTILRGTTPYEQYF. In DNA, the CDR3 is TGTGCCAGCAGCACCATCTTGCGGGGTACGACCCCCTACGAGCAGTACTTC.

This clone was detected once. The chain has TRBV2 and TRBJ2-1; no clear D gene. Between the trimmed V and J ends, which lost 7 bases and 1 base, there was a span of 11 bases. Germline V gene lookup returns CDR1 SNHLY and CDR2 FYNNEI. The CDR3 covers 14 residues. CDR3 DNA sequence: TGTGCCAGCACCCAAGGCGGATCCTACAATGAGCAGTTCTTC. It specifies CASTQGGSYNEQFF.

The rearrangement uses TRBV7-6 and TRBJ2-1; 8 bases map to TRBD2. V lost 5 bases to trimming and J lost 5 bases; unmatched junction nucleotides: 5. CDR1 is SGHVS, CDR2 FNYEAQ, per germline. This CDR3 has 14 residues. DNA of the CDR3: TGTGCCAGCAGCGAGGAGCGGGAGCACAATGAGCAGTTCTTC. Translation: CASSEEREHNEQFF.

The chain joins TRBV29-1 to TRBJ2-3; D uncertain. The CDR3 covers 12 residues. The V and J ends lost 1 base and 5 bases respectively, with 7 bases between them. Germline V gene sequence: CDR1 SQVTM, CDR2 ANQGSEA. The CDR3 loop reads CSVEGEEDTQYF. The CDR3 DNA reads as TGCAGCGTTGAAGGTGAGGAAGATACGCAGTATTTT.

The chain joins TRBV19 to TRBJ2-5, with 12 bases identical to TRBD2. Matching the DNA end better, TRBJ2-7 makes the J call doubtful. The length of the CDR3 is 15 residues. The germline CDR1 and CDR2 sequences are LNHDA and SQIVND (reference sequence). In nucleotides, the CDR3 is TGTGCCAGTAGTTTCGGGACTAGCGGGCTGTACGAGCAGTACTTC. Amino acid sequence: CASSFGTSGLYEQYF.

This chain connects TRBV29-1 to TRBJ2-1, with a weak D call TRBD1 (6 bases). The CDR3 is 15 amino acids. Trimming removed 2 bases at V and 8 bases at J, with 19 bases between. The germline gives CDR1 SQVTM, CDR2 ANQGSEA. The CDR3 here is CSVESGTSLNDEQFF. The DNA of the CDR3 is TGCAGCGTTGAATCAGGGACATCTTTGAATGATGAGCAGTTCTTC.

The rearrangement joins TRBV28 to TRBJ2-7, with 15 bases fitting TRBD2. The junction had 6 bases not matched to a gene; V was cut back by 6 bases and J by 6 bases. The germline V gene has CDR1 MDHEN and CDR2 SYDVKM. The CDR3 extends over 15 amino acids. CDR3 region: CASSLPGLAGGEQYF. DNA of the CDR3: TGTGCCAGCAGCCTTCCGGGACTAGCGGGAGGCGAGCAGTACTTC. The complete variable domain, with remaining parts taken from reference TRBV28 and TRBJ2-7, reads DVKVTQSSRYLVKRTGEKVFLECVQDMDHENMFWYRQDPGLGLRLIYFSYDVKMKEKGDIPEGYSVSREKKERFSLILESASTNQTSMYLCASSLPGLAGGEQYFGPGTRLTVT.

The rearrangement links TRBV28 to TRBJ2-1, with 13 bases identical to TRBD2. V gave up 8 bases and J gave up 8 bases; unmatched junction bases: 6. Germline V CDR1 and CDR2: MDHEN, SYDVKM. This CDR3 has 14 residues. The CDR3: CASSLAGGPDEQFF. The CDR3 DNA is TGTGCCAGCTCACTAGCGGGAGGGCCGGATGAGCAGTTCTTC.

The genes are TRBV5-1 and TRBJ1-2; TRBD1 agrees at 10 bases. Germline trimming cut 2 bases from V and 3 bases from J; bases unmatched to any gene: 4. The CDR3 is made up of 15 amino acids. From germline, CDR1 is SGHRS and CDR2 YFSETQ. This chain's CDR3 is CASSLTGTGDYGYTF. The CDR3 DNA is TGCGCCAGCAGCTTAACCGGGACAGGGGACTATGGCTACACCTTC.

J is TRBJ2-5 and V is TRBV7-7, with a tentative D call TRBD1 (6 bases). The CDR3 loop spans 14 amino acids. The V gene lost 5 bases and the J gene lost 4 bases, with 14 bases spanning the gap. Germline loops: CDR1 SSHAT, CDR2 FNYEAQ (reference sequence). CDR3 sequence (DNA): TGTGCCAGCAGCCTGGGGGCGTCTACAGAGACCCAGTACTTC. It codes for CASSLGASTETQYF.

The rearrangement links TRBV5-8 to TRBJ2-1, with a possible D match to TRBD1 (5 bases). The V and J ends lost 2 bases and 2 bases respectively, with 5 bases between them. CDR3 length: 13 residues. Germline loops: CDR1 SGHTS, CDR2 YDEGEE. The CDR3 DNA reads TGTGCCAGCAGCTTCAGGGCCTACAATGAGCAGTTCTTC. This translates into CASSFRAYNEQFF. The entire variable domain, with the rest obtained from reference TRBV5-8 and TRBJ2-1, is as follows: EAGVTQSPTHLIKTRGQQATLRCSPISGHTSVYWYQQALGLGLQFLLWYDEGEERNRGNFPPRFSGRQFPNYSSELNVNALELEDSALYLCASSFRAYNEQFFGPGTRLTVL.

V is TRBV7-9 and J is TRBJ1-1; D call uncertain. Germline CDR1 SEHNR, CDR2 FQNEAQ (reference sequence). The germline V and J ends were trimmed by 3 bases and 0 bases, with 8 bases remaining between them. CDR3 length equals 14 residues. DNA for the CDR3: TGTGCCAGCAGCTTGGCTCAGTTGAACACTGAAGCTTTCTTT. Translated: CASSLAQLNTEAFF.

This chain uses TRBV30 with TRBJ2-1, with D tentatively TRBD2 (6 bases). The V gene lost 3 bases and the J gene lost 2 bases, with 14 bases spanning the gap. The germline gives CDR1 GTSNPN, CDR2 SVGIG (reference sequence). This CDR3 has 15 residues. CDR3 protein: CAWSPRGRTYNEQFF. The CDR3 nucleotides are TGTGCCTGGAGCCCGCGGGGTAGGACCTACAATGAGCAGTTCTTC.

J is TRBJ1-2 and V is TRBV28; TRBD1 matches 8 bases. V was clipped by 3 bases and J by 8 bases; unmatched bases: 5. CDR1 MDHEN and CDR2 SYDVKM come from the germline V gene. There are 13 residues in the CDR3. The CDR3 nucleotides are TGTGCCAGCAGTTTTCAGGGGGCGGAGGGCTACACCTTC. Translating gives CASSFQGAEGYTF.